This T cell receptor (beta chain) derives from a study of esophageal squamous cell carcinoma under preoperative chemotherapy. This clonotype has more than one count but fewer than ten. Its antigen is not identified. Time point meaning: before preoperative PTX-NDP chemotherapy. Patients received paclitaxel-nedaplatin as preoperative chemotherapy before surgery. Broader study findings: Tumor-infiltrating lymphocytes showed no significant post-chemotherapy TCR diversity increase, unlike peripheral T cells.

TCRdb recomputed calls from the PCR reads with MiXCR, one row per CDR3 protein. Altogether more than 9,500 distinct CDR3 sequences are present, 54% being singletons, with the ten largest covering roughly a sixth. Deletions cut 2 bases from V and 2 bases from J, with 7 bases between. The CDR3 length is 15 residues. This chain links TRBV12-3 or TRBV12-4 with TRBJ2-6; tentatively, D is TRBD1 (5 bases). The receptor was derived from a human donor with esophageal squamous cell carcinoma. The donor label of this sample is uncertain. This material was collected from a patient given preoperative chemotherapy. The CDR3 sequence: CASSLQGTGANVLTF. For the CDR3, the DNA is TGTGCCAGCAGTTTACAGGGAACTGGGGCCAACGTCCTGACTTTC.